This T cell receptor (beta chain) was observed in a study of Ad26.COV2.S vaccination and SARS-CoV-2 variants. Some clones are missing from TCRdb's copy, which holds only in-frame ones; the method was immunoSEQ multiplex PCR. The sample lists over 450,000 clones, about 89% seen once, with around 1.6% in the top ten. As for treatment: roughly 18 received Ad26.COV2.S at low or high dose, single or two shots; 5 received placebo; per-sample allocation not given. The samples date from day 63 after the first vaccine or placebo injection. The receptor was derived from a person between 18 and 65 years old who received the Ad26.COV2.S COVID-19 vaccine or a placebo. The sequencing used peripheral blood, collected in a trial of Ad26.COV2.S vaccine versus placebo.

CDR3 amino acids: CASSFRPSGSFDTGELFF. Written as DNA, the CDR3 is TGTGCCAGCAGCTTTCGCCCCAGCGGGAGTTTCGACACCGGGGAGCTGTTTTTT. V gene TRBV7-9 combines with J gene TRBJ2-2; 8 bases agree with TRBD2. Germline V gene data show CDR1 as SEHNR and CDR2 as FQNEAQ (reference sequence). V trimming: 3 bases; J trimming: 3 bases; junction bases outside the gene matches: 12. The CDR3 loop spans 18 amino acids.